This section outlines one T cell receptor (beta chain) sequence together with its context. No antigen is known for it. Qualities for individual bases were not recorded, and no much larger clone is one base off. The CDR3 regions of human TCRbeta chains were analyzed by immunosequencing. Processing in the source paper ran as follows. TCRs in the repertoires were compared against a reference library of SARS-CoV-2-specific TCRs that had been generated with the MIRA antigen-specificity platform. Breadth meant the fraction of unique TCRs that were SARS-CoV-2-associated, whereas depth meant the fraction of total T cells that were SARS-CoV-2-associated. Each spike-specific TCR was assigned to its reactive spike region and to a CD4 or CD8 class using the MIRA data. Log10-transformed breadth and depth values were compared by one-way ANOVA with Sidak's multiple comparisons tests. TCRdb obtained this table from immuneACCESS and retained in-frame rearrangements with V and J assigned. These tables miss some clones; where compared with another copy, unresolved V genes account for less than half of the shortfall, and the remainder is unexplained. V and J calls and clone size follow that table, whereas D and trimming were derived from the DNA. This sample is represented by 130,000 to 150,000 clones; 85% to 95% of them were singletons. The ten largest clones represent 9.5% to 15% of the sample.

This entry is derived from a study of T cell responses to AZD1222 COVID-19 vaccine (dated by TCRdb to about 2021). About the investigation overall: TCR sequencing covered fewer than 250 trial participants: 200 to 220 given two doses of AZD1222 and approximately 26 given two doses of MenACWY control vaccine. Trial participants were enrolled by age into subgroups of 18-55, 56-69 and 70-plus years, and around 140, 26 and 57 TCR-sequenced participants, respectively, were included in these subgroups.

Sequences SGDLS (CDR1) and YYNGEE (CDR2) are obtained from the germline V gene. The trim is 2 bases for V and 0 bases for J, with a gap of 12 bases between the germline ends. CDR3 length: 16 amino acids, cysteine to phenylalanine. Only the CDR3 DNA is retained, 48 bases long and in frame from the first base. What the work shows at the level of the full study, not this receptor alone: No day 14 peak-response samples were available, so repertoires were characterized only after the peak T cell response. Reportedly, almost half of the unique spike-specific TCRs recognized epitopes lying outside the regions that are mutated in the B.1.351 and B.1.1.7 variants. Participants were mostly white British and included more females than males, and it was suggested by the authors that clonal diversity may have been underestimated. Conclusions about previously exposed vaccinees are limited because only six or seven AZD1222 recipients were SARS-CoV-2 seropositive at baseline. Spike-specific TCR breadth and depth rose significantly after two AZD1222 doses compared with day 0 and with MenACWY recipients. In the small 56-69-year group, the increase in depth fell short of significance, most likely because of low power. CD4 TCRs associated with the vaccine covered the entire spike protein, and the dominant responses were in regions 160-218 and 743-854.

The sample's time point, from its label and the paper: sample from adult after SARS-CoV-2 infection, after symptom onset. A couple of convalescent COVID-19 patients, sampled after symptom onset from adults with prior SARS-CoV-2 infection, were also TCR-sequenced for comparison. The sequencing used peripheral blood, collected after recovery from COVID-19. The TCR comes from an adult who had recovered from COVID-19. The rearrangement joined TRBV9 to TRBJ1-3, with a tentative D gene TRBD1 over 6 matching bases. The CDR3 has the sequence CASSVRTDPSGNTIYF. The DNA sequence is as follows: TGTGCCAGCAGCGTTAGGACAGACCCCTCTGGAAACACCATATATTTT.